Listed below are T cell receptor beta chains from one sample, sequenced in a study of blood T cell repertoires in COVID-19. TCRdb's copy holds only in-frame clones and misses some; the assay was immunoSEQ multiplex PCR. The sample consists of over 350,000 clones, 80% to 95% of them appearing once. Specimen: PBMCs or T cells enriched from blood (not recorded which). These receptors came from a woman aged 40 to 50 who had been exposed to COVID-19. Both conserved end residues are part of each CDR3. Each record gives: clone size, D gene, V gene, J gene, CDR3 protein, CDR3 DNA. D genes are given only for firm matches. A clone size is listed for some rows: how often the clone was seen (once, few, many), or a class if it is expanded.

clone_size: NA; d_call: NA; v_call: TRBV19; j_call: TRBJ1-5; cdr3_aa: CASSRGDPSANQPQHF; cdr3_nt: TGTGCCAGTAGTAGGGGGGACCCTAGCGCTAATCAGCCCCAGCATTTT
clone_size: NA; d_call: NA; v_call: TRBV6-4; j_call: TRBJ2-1; cdr3_aa: CASRSPGLPNEQFF; cdr3_nt: TGTGCCAGCAGATCACCAGGCCTCCCCAATGAGCAGTTCTTC
clone_size: NA; d_call: TRBD2; v_call: TRBV11-3; j_call: TRBJ2-1; cdr3_aa: CASSKTLAGEQFF; cdr3_nt: TGTGCCAGCAGCAAAACACTAGCGGGTGAGCAGTTCTTC
clone_size: NA; d_call: TRBD1; v_call: TRBV25-1; j_call: TRBJ2-3; cdr3_aa: CASSLGQGGTDTQYF; cdr3_nt: TGTGCCAGCAGCCTCGGACAGGGAGGCACAGATACGCAGTATTTT
clone_size: NA; d_call: NA; v_call: TRBV27; j_call: TRBJ2-1; cdr3_aa: CASSLKGAGGVGYNEQFF; cdr3_nt: TGTGCCAGCAGTTTAAAGGGGGCTGGCGGGGTTGGCTACAATGAGCAGTTCTTC
clone_size: NA; d_call: TRBD1; v_call: TRBV7-9; j_call: TRBJ2-2; cdr3_aa: CASIHRQGYGELFF; cdr3_nt: TGTGCCAGCATCCATAGACAGGGGTACGGGGAGCTGTTTTTT
clone_size: NA; d_call: TRBD1; v_call: TRBV18; j_call: TRBJ1-2; cdr3_aa: CASSLPGQGFYGYTF; cdr3_nt: TGTGCCAGCTCACTTCCGGGACAGGGGTTCTATGGCTACACCTTC
clone_size: few; d_call: TRBD2; v_call: TRBV6-7; j_call: TRBJ2-7; cdr3_aa: CASSGSGTSRDEQYF; cdr3_nt: TGTGCCAGCAGTGGATCCGGGACTAGCAGGGACGAGCAGTACTTC
clone_size: once; d_call: TRBD2; v_call: TRBV7-9; j_call: TRBJ2-1; cdr3_aa: CASSPRTSGSSYNEQFF; cdr3_nt: TGTGCCAGCAGCCCTAGGACTAGCGGGAGCTCCTACAATGAGCAGTTCTTC
clone_size: once; d_call: TRBD1; v_call: TRBV27; j_call: TRBJ1-5; cdr3_aa: CASSLMGQGNQPQHF; cdr3_nt: TGTGCCAGCAGTTTAATGGGACAGGGGAATCAGCCCCAGCATTTT
clone_size: once; d_call: TRBD2; v_call: TRBV11-2; j_call: TRBJ2-1; cdr3_aa: CASSRTSGGGQFF; cdr3_nt: TGTGCCAGCAGCCGCACTAGCGGGGGGGGGCAGTTCTTC
clone_size: NA; d_call: NA; v_call: TRBV19; j_call: TRBJ1-1; cdr3_aa: CASLGGAMGTEAFF; cdr3_nt: TGTGCCAGCCTCGGGGGGGCCATGGGAACTGAAGCTTTCTTT
clone_size: NA; d_call: NA; v_call: TRBV27; j_call: TRBJ1-2; cdr3_aa: CASSPAGAKPYGYTF; cdr3_nt: TGTGCCAGCAGTCCGGCAGGGGCGAAACCTTATGGCTACACCTTC
clone_size: NA; d_call: NA; v_call: TRBV2; j_call: TRBJ1-2; cdr3_aa: CASSADTSGYTF; cdr3_nt: TGTGCCAGCAGCGCGGACACCAGCGGCTACACCTTC
clone_size: NA; d_call: NA; v_call: TRBV12-5; j_call: TRBJ1-6; cdr3_aa: CASGPDRNILSYNSPLHF; cdr3_nt: TGTGCTAGTGGTCCGGACAGAAACATACTCTCCTATAATTCACCCCTCCACTTT
clone_size: few; d_call: NA; v_call: TRBV2; j_call: TRBJ2-1; cdr3_aa: CASSVDSLQFF; cdr3_nt: TGTGCCAGCAGTGTGGACAGTTTACAGTTCTTC
clone_size: NA; d_call: NA; v_call: TRBV10-1; j_call: TRBJ2-7; cdr3_aa: CASSSGDSYEQYF; cdr3_nt: TGCGCCAGCAGTTCTGGAGACTCCTACGAGCAGTACTTC
clone_size: NA; d_call: NA; v_call: TRBV3-1/TRBV3-2; j_call: TRBJ2-3; cdr3_aa: CASSQDLVGDITDTQYF; cdr3_nt: TGTGCCAGCAGCCAAGATTTGGTCGGGGACATAACAGATACGCAGTATTTT
clone_size: NA; d_call: NA; v_call: TRBV9; j_call: TRBJ2-1; cdr3_aa: CASSVGSDTYNEQFF; cdr3_nt: TGTGCCAGCAGCGTAGGATCGGACACCTACAATGAGCAGTTCTTC
clone_size: once; d_call: TRBD1; v_call: TRBV29-1; j_call: TRBJ2-1; cdr3_aa: CSARGRGREGNEQFF; cdr3_nt: TGCAGCGCCAGGGGCAGGGGGCGCGAGGGCAATGAGCAGTTCTTC
clone_size: NA; d_call: NA; v_call: TRBV29-1; j_call: TRBJ2-7; cdr3_aa: CSVDFLGDEQYF; cdr3_nt: TGCAGCGTTGATTTCCTAGGGGACGAGCAGTACTTC
clone_size: NA; d_call: NA; v_call: TRBV19; j_call: TRBJ1-2; cdr3_aa: CASSIDIGGQASNYGYTF; cdr3_nt: TGTGCCAGTAGTATAGATATCGGCGGGCAGGCCTCAAACTATGGCTACACCTTC
clone_size: NA; d_call: TRBD2; v_call: TRBV7-9; j_call: TRBJ2-3; cdr3_aa: CASSSRLAGGPSTDTQYF; cdr3_nt: TGTGCCAGCAGCTCTAGACTAGCGGGAGGGCCCTCAACAGATACGCAGTATTTT
clone_size: NA; d_call: NA; v_call: TRBV12-3/TRBV12-4; j_call: TRBJ2-7; cdr3_aa: CASSFRGYEQYF; cdr3_nt: TGTGCCAGCAGTTTTCGAGGTTACGAGCAGTACTTC
clone_size: NA; d_call: TRBD1; v_call: TRBV19; j_call: TRBJ2-3; cdr3_aa: CASAVEGQRTDTQYF; cdr3_nt: TGTGCCAGTGCAGTTGAGGGACAGCGCACAGATACGCAGTATTTT
clone_size: NA; d_call: NA; v_call: TRBV5-1; j_call: TRBJ2-3; cdr3_aa: CASSLEPRGAERTDTQYF; cdr3_nt: TGCGCCAGCAGCTTGGAACCCCGGGGGGCCGAAAGGACAGATACGCAGTATTTT
clone_size: NA; d_call: NA; v_call: TRBV7-2; j_call: TRBJ1-5; cdr3_aa: CASSPSRGGQPQHF; cdr3_nt: TGTGCCAGCAGCCCGTCCCGAGGAGGGCAGCCCCAGCATTTT
clone_size: NA; d_call: NA; v_call: TRBV9; j_call: TRBJ1-1; cdr3_aa: CASSVEGALNTEAFF; cdr3_nt: TGTGCCAGCAGCGTAGAAGGGGCTTTGAACACTGAAGCTTTCTTT
clone_size: NA; d_call: NA; v_call: TRBV6-5; j_call: TRBJ1-1; cdr3_aa: CASSSRMGTEAFF; cdr3_nt: TGTGCCAGCAGCTCCAGGATGGGCACTGAAGCTTTCTTT
clone_size: once; d_call: NA; v_call: TRBV18; j_call: TRBJ1-2; cdr3_aa: CASSNLGYGYTF; cdr3_nt: TGTGCCAGCTCCAACCTCGGGTATGGCTACACCTTC
clone_size: NA; d_call: NA; v_call: TRBV5-4; j_call: TRBJ1-3; cdr3_aa: CASSLGEGVVAGNTIYF; cdr3_nt: TGTGCCAGCAGCTTGGGGGAGGGAGTAGTGGCTGGAAACACCATATATTTT
clone_size: NA; d_call: NA; v_call: TRBV7-2; j_call: TRBJ1-1; cdr3_aa: CASSLIGGVTEAFF; cdr3_nt: TGTGCCAGCAGCTTAATAGGGGGGGTCACTGAAGCTTTCTTT
clone_size: NA; d_call: TRBD2; v_call: TRBV5-1; j_call: TRBJ2-5; cdr3_aa: CASASRTSGAQETQYF; cdr3_nt: TGCGCCAGCGCGTCCCGGACTAGCGGGGCCCAAGAGACCCAGTACTTC
clone_size: once; d_call: NA; v_call: TRBV12-1; j_call: TRBJ1-2; cdr3_aa: CASSPGLPGGGYTF; cdr3_nt: TGTGCCAGCAGCCCGGGACTCCCAGGCGGTGGCTACACCTTC